This T cell receptor (beta chain) was captured by sequencing in a study of T cell responses to AZD1222 COVID-19 vaccine. Study summary: Recipients boosted at about 4 weeks or about 12 weeks are pooled.

CDR1 and CDR2 (germline): SEHNR, FQNEAQ (reference sequence). Trimming left V 2 bases short and J 6 bases short, with 7 bases between. The CDR3 has 12 residues. Study-wide points: Two doses of AZD1222 preceded a rise in Spike-specific TCR breadth and depth. Reports say nearly half of spike-specific TCRs go after unmutated variant regions.

Clones were read by immunoSEQ multiplex PCR, and TCRdb kept only the in-frame ones, dropping some. This repertoire shows some 120,000 clones, about 89% found once; its top ten account for roughly 3.9%. With regard to this clone: Its antigen is not identified.

The material sequenced was peripheral blood, taken on day 0 of AZD1222 vaccination. The chain is built from TRBV7-9 and TRBJ1-2; D ambiguous. The TCR sequence derives from an adult in good health. CDR3 nucleotide sequence: TGTGCCAGCAGCTTATTTCCGAATGGCTACACCTTC. This gives the protein CASSLFPNGYTF.